This TCR beta chain stems from a study of blood T cell repertoires in COVID-19. Turning to the study itself: The cDNA or gDNA used as material had been derived from T cells, B-cell-depleted T cells, or PBMCs.

Looked up from germline, CDR1 is MNHEY and CDR2 is SVGAGI. The CDR3 is 16 residues long. V lost 5 bases, J lost 5 bases, and 10 bases stayed unmatched. Original handling: Nucleated cell number was recorded as an estimate derived from reference gene primer amplification. The assay was immunoSEQ multiplex PCR, and TCRdb's table has in-frame clones only and misses some. D and trimming were read from the DNA, whereas the V and J calls and clone size are those reported in that table. The sample yields 170,000 or so clones, over 80% seen once. The sequence was obtained from an older woman with acute or convalescent COVID-19. The sample consisted of peripheral blood. The chain uses TRBV6-5 and TRBJ2-3; 10 nucleotides agree with TRBD2. The CDR3 region is CASSNFLAGVGDTQYF. The CDR3 region has the DNA TGTGCCAGCAGTAACTTTCTAGCGGGGGTCGGAGATACGCAGTATTTT.